These 30 T cell receptor beta chains were sequenced from one sample in a study of blood T cell repertoires in COVID-19. TCRdb keeps only in-frame clones here, not all; method: immunoSEQ multiplex PCR. The data show about 300,000 clones, roughly 88% seen once. Sequenced material: peripheral blood. The receptors shown here come from a man between 18 and 35 years old with active or convalescent COVID-19.

This clone was observed once. The CDR3 region is CASSSPRGPNTDTQYF. The CDR3 DNA sequence: TGTGCCAGCAGCTCCCCGCGGGGACCAAACACAGATACGCAGTATTTT. This chain joins TRBV7-9 and TRBJ2-3, with D possibly matching TRBD2 (6 bases). CDR1 SEHNR and CDR2 FQNEAQ come from the germline V gene (reference sequence). V gave up 4 bases and J gave up 2 bases, with 16 bases separating them. This CDR3 has 16 residues.

The rearrangement links TRBV27 to TRBJ2-5, with unresolved D. Looked up from germline, CDR1 is MNHEY and CDR2 is SMNVEV (reference sequence). Trimming stripped 2 bases from V and 1 base from J, with 8 bases between. The CDR3 extends over 14 amino acids. CDR3 protein: CASSLTESQETQYF. For the CDR3, the DNA is TGTGCCAGCAGTTTAACAGAAAGCCAAGAGACCCAGTACTTC.

The rearrangement joins TRBV4-3 to TRBJ1-3; D ambiguous. Trimming took 0 bases from V and 0 from J, leaving 6 bases between them. The CDR3 contains 15 residues. The germline CDR1 and CDR2 sequences are LGHNA and YSLEER. Written as DNA, the CDR3 is TGCGCCAGCAGCCAAGATCACAGCTCTGGAAACACCATATATTTT. Translating it yields CASSQDHSSGNTIYF.

This chain links TRBV7-9 with TRBJ1-1; D gene ambiguous. Per the germline V gene, CDR1 is SEHNR and CDR2 is FQNEAQ (reference sequence). V was trimmed by 1 base and J by 2 bases, leaving 11 bases between them. The CDR3 has 15 residues. The CDR3 sequence: CASSLGHLTNTEAFF. DNA for the CDR3: TGTGCCAGCAGCTTAGGTCATTTAACAAACACTGAAGCTTTCTTT.

The rearrangement links TRBV3-1 (or the pseudogene TRBV3-2) to TRBJ1-2; D is ambiguous. The V gene lost 3 bases and the J gene lost 6 bases, with 14 bases spanning the gap. CDR1 is LGHDT and CDR2 is YNNKEL in the germline V gene (reference sequence). This CDR3 has 14 residues. CDR3 DNA: TGTGCCAGCAGCCATAGACGGGGTCTCCATGGCTACACCTTC. Its translation is CASSHRRGLHGYTF.

CDR3 DNA: TGTGCCAGCAGTGTAGCGGGGGTGCTCAATGAGCAGTTCTTC. Residues: CASSVAGVLNEQFF. This chain links TRBV27 with TRBJ2-1, with TRBD2 matching over 9 bases. Germline V gene data show CDR1 as MNHEY and CDR2 as SMNVEV (reference sequence). This CDR3 has 14 amino acids. The V gene end was trimmed by 5 bases and the J gene end by 6 bases; junction bases not matched to a gene: 5.

The V and J genes are TRBV4-3 and TRBJ2-7; TRBD2 matches 8 bases. This CDR3 has 15 amino acids. Losses at the gene ends were 1 base for V and 0 bases for J; bases not matched to a gene: 2. The germline V gene encodes CDR1 LGHNA and CDR2 YSLEER. CDR3 region: CASSQVTSGSYEQYF. The CDR3 nucleotides read TGCGCCAGCAGCCAAGTAACTAGCGGCTCCTACGAGCAGTACTTC.

The V gene is TRBV29-1, the J gene TRBJ1-2, with D maybe TRBD1 (6 bases). Trimming left V 6 bases short and J 5 bases short, with 10 bases between. The CDR3 consists of 11 residues. Per the germline V gene, CDR1 is SQVTM and CDR2 is ANQGSEA. The CDR3 loop reads CSVTGMYGYTF. The DNA of the CDR3 is TGCAGCGTCACAGGGATGTATGGCTACACCTTC.

J is TRBJ1-2 and V is TRBV6-2 or TRBV6-3; D may be TRBD1 (6 bases). V lost 0 bases and J 3 bases, leaving 11 bases between the germline ends. The CDR3 consists of 15 residues. Germline CDR1 is MNHEY and CDR2 is SVGEGT. In DNA, the CDR3 is TGTGCCAGCAGTTACTCGGACAGAACCTACTATGGCTACACCTTC. It encodes CASSYSDRTYYGYTF.

V usage is TRBV9 and J usage is TRBJ2-1; D is unclear. Germline loops: CDR1 SGDLS, CDR2 YYNGEE. The CDR3 covers 14 residues. V gave up 7 bases and J gave up 5 bases, with 16 bases separating them. CDR3 DNA sequence: TGTGCCAGCGGTACACCCGGGTCCCACAATGAGCAGTTCTTC. It is translated as CASGTPGSHNEQFF.

CDR3 sequence (DNA): TGCGCCAGCAGCCAGGTAGCGGGTTTCGACGAGCAGTACTTC. Residues: CASSQVAGFDEQYF. This chain connects TRBV4-1 to TRBJ2-7; 7 nucleotides match TRBD2. The CDR3 is made up of 14 amino acids. The J segment lost 5 bases and the V segment lost 3 bases, leaving 7 bases of the junction unmatched. Germline-derived CDR1 and CDR2 are MGHRA and YSYEKL.

The chain is built from TRBV4-3 and TRBJ1-2; D is perhaps TRBD1 (5 bases). The CDR3 spans 13 residues. The ends were cut back, 1 base at V and 7 bases at J, with 10 bases in the middle. CDR1 and CDR2 from the germline V gene are LGHNA and YSLEER. Here the CDR3 reads CASSQGGIFGYTF. CDR3 nucleotide sequence: TGCGCCAGCAGCCAAGGGGGCATCTTTGGCTACACCTTC.

This chain connects TRBV25-1 to TRBJ2-3; 9 bases are shared with TRBD1. The CDR3 contains 17 residues. From germline, CDR1 is MGHDK and CDR2 SYGVNS. With 1 base clipped from V and 4 bases from J, the junction kept 9 bases outside the gene matches. CDR3 sequence: CASSESFPGQGSDTQYF. The CDR3 nucleotides read TGTGCCAGCAGTGAATCCTTTCCGGGACAGGGATCAGATACGCAGTATTTT.

This clone was observed once. This chain connects TRBV7-2 to TRBJ1-2, with 7 bases that match TRBD1. The V gene's germline CDR1 is SGHTA and CDR2 FQGNSA. The CDR3 consists of 13 residues. Trimming took 4 bases from V and 3 from J; bases not matched to a gene: 2. The chain's CDR3 is CASSYTGDYGYTF. The CDR3, as DNA: TGTGCCAGCAGCTATACAGGGGACTATGGCTACACCTTC.

The gene calls are TRBV20-1 and TRBJ2-1; 16 bases map to TRBD2. The J segment lost 7 bases and the V segment lost 3 bases, leaving 6 bases of the junction unmatched. The CDR3 contains 16 residues. The germline V gene encodes CDR1 DFQATT and CDR2 SNEGSKA (reference sequence). CDR3 region: CSASDGTSGGVNEQFF. The DNA for the CDR3 is TGCAGTGCTAGTGACGGGACTAGCGGGGGGGTAAATGAGCAGTTCTTC.

The rearrangement uses TRBV5-1 and TRBJ2-1; 8 bases map to TRBD2. Trimming cost V 4 bases and J 5 bases; bases outside gene matches: 8. CDR1 is SGHRS, CDR2 YFSETQ, per germline. There are 15 residues in the CDR3. CDR3 in DNA: TGCGCCAGCAGCCCCAGCGGGGGCTACAACAATGAGCAGTTCTTC. Translated, it gives CASSPSGGYNNEQFF.

The chain carries TRBV3-1 (or the pseudogene TRBV3-2) and TRBJ2-7, with 12 bases that match TRBD2. The CDR3 loop spans 14 amino acids. The V segment lost 8 bases and the J segment 6 bases; nucleotides outside the gene matches: 8. Germline V gene lookup returns CDR1 LGHDT and CDR2 YNNKEL (reference sequence). The CDR3 nucleotides are TGTGCCAGCTCACTAGCGGGGGGCCCTGGCGAGCAGTACTTC. It is translated as CASSLAGGPGEQYF.

The chain has TRBV12-3 or TRBV12-4 and TRBJ2-1; 9 nucleotides match TRBD2. CDR3 length: 13 amino acids. J gave up 6 bases and V 5 bases, and 2 bases lay outside the gene matches. The CDR3 loop is CASSPSGVNEQFF. CDR3 DNA: TGTGCCAGCAGTCCTAGCGGGGTCAATGAGCAGTTCTTC.

This chain links TRBV9 with TRBJ1-1; TRBD1 matches at 8 bases. Trimming took 5 bases from V and 0 from J; bases not matched to a gene: 9. Germline V gives CDR1 SGDLS, CDR2 YYNGEE. The CDR3 loop spans 16 amino acids. The CDR3, as DNA: TGTGCCAGCAGTAGAGAACAGGGGGTACTGAACACTGAAGCTTTCTTT. Encoded protein: CASSREQGVLNTEAFF.

This chain joins TRBV19 and TRBJ1-1; 7 bases agree with TRBD1. Trimming cost V 5 bases and J 4 bases; bases outside gene matches: 7. CDR3 length equals 14 residues. Germline V gene lookup returns CDR1 LNHDA and CDR2 SQIVND (reference sequence). CDR3 amino acids: CASSAYRGGTEAFF. The CDR3, as DNA: TGTGCCAGTAGTGCCTACAGGGGAGGCACTGAAGCTTTCTTT.

V gene TRBV5-4 combines with J gene TRBJ2-1; 11 bases match TRBD2. CDR3 size: 15 residues. Germline V lookup: CDR1 SGHNT, CDR2 YYREEE (reference sequence). The V and J ends lost 5 bases and 8 bases, in that order; junction bases with no gene match: 9. The CDR3 here is CASSSGLAASHEQFF. CDR3 sequence (DNA): TGTGCCAGCAGTTCGGGACTAGCGGCTTCCCATGAGCAGTTCTTC.

The genes are TRBV14 and TRBJ1-3; D unresolved. V was clipped by 0 bases and J by 3 bases, with 3 bases between them. The CDR3 extends over 13 amino acids. Germline V gene sequence: CDR1 SGHDN, CDR2 FVKESK. Written as DNA, the CDR3 is TGTGCCAGCAGCCAAGACTTTGGAAACACCATATATTTT. Protein product: CASSQDFGNTIYF.

The chain combines TRBV27 with TRBJ1-2; 7 bases are shared with TRBD1. The CDR3 is 18 amino acids. V was pared by 2 bases and J by 2 bases, with 14 bases of the junction left unmatched. CDR1 and CDR2 (germline): MNHEY, SMNVEV (reference sequence). CDR3 residues: CASSLSPIRGPLNYGYTF. CDR3 DNA sequence: TGTGCCAGCAGTTTAAGCCCAATTAGGGGGCCCCTGAACTATGGCTACACCTTC.

This sequence joins TRBV24-1 and TRBJ2-1; the D gene is possibly TRBD2 (5 bases). Germline assignment: CDR1 KGHDR and CDR2 SFDVKD. The CDR3 spans 15 residues. Trimming pared 4 bases from V and 3 bases from J, leaving 12 bases between. CDR3 protein: CATSDTTGNYNEQFF. In DNA form, the CDR3 reads TGTGCCACCAGTGACACTACGGGGAACTACAATGAGCAGTTCTTC.

The chain recombines TRBV6-2 or TRBV6-3 with TRBJ2-6; D is perhaps TRBD1 (6 bases). The germline V gene encodes CDR1 MNHEY and CDR2 SVGEGT. This CDR3 has 16 residues. The V end was cut by 4 bases, the J end by 4 bases, with 14 bases between. CDR3 residues: CASSSLFRGGANVLTF. The CDR3 nucleotides read TGTGCCAGCAGTTCTTTATTCAGGGGAGGGGCCAACGTCCTGACTTTC.

The rearrangement uses TRBV5-1 and TRBJ2-3; the match to TRBD1 covers 7 bases. The germline V gene has CDR1 SGHRS and CDR2 YFSETQ. V was clipped by 2 bases and J by 1 base; unmatched bases: 4. This CDR3 has 15 amino acids. This CDR3 is CASSFVGQGTDTQYF. DNA of the CDR3: TGCGCCAGCAGCTTCGTTGGACAGGGCACAGATACGCAGTATTTT.

The rearrangement uses TRBV19 and TRBJ1-5; 10 bases fit TRBD1. This CDR3 has 16 residues. J lost 0 bases, V lost 4 bases, and 3 bases had no gene match. CDR1 is LNHDA and CDR2 is SQIVND in the germline V gene (reference sequence). This CDR3 reads CASSTRDRGSNQPQHF. As DNA, the CDR3 is TGTGCCAGTAGTACCCGGGACAGGGGTAGCAATCAGCCCCAGCATTTT.

The chain is built from TRBV7-2 and TRBJ2-5, with 11 bases fitting TRBD2. The length of the CDR3 is 16 residues. J gave up 3 bases and V 1 base, and 4 bases lay outside the gene matches. Germline V gives CDR1 SGHTA, CDR2 FQGNSA. This CDR3 is CASSLDLAGGKETQYF. DNA of the CDR3: TGTGCCAGCAGCTTAGATTTAGCGGGGGGGAAAGAGACCCAGTACTTC.

The CDR3 spells CSASLLSSPLHF. The CDR3 DNA is TGCAGTGCTAGTCTACTGAGTTCACCCCTCCACTTT. The rearrangement uses TRBV20-1 and TRBJ1-6; no clear D. V was clipped by 3 bases and J by 9 bases, with 9 bases between them. Germline-derived CDR1 and CDR2 are DFQATT and SNEGSKA (reference sequence). The length of the CDR3 is 12 residues.

The V and J genes are TRBV19 and TRBJ1-2, with 7 bases aligning to TRBD1. CDR1 is LNHDA and CDR2 is SQIVND in the germline V gene (reference sequence). The CDR3 totals 15 residues. The V and J ends lost 3 bases and 7 bases, in that order; junction bases with no gene match: 11. Here the CDR3 DNA reads TGTGCCAGTAGTATTCCCGGGACAGATCTTGCTGGCTACACCTTC. This gives the protein CASSIPGTDLAGYTF.